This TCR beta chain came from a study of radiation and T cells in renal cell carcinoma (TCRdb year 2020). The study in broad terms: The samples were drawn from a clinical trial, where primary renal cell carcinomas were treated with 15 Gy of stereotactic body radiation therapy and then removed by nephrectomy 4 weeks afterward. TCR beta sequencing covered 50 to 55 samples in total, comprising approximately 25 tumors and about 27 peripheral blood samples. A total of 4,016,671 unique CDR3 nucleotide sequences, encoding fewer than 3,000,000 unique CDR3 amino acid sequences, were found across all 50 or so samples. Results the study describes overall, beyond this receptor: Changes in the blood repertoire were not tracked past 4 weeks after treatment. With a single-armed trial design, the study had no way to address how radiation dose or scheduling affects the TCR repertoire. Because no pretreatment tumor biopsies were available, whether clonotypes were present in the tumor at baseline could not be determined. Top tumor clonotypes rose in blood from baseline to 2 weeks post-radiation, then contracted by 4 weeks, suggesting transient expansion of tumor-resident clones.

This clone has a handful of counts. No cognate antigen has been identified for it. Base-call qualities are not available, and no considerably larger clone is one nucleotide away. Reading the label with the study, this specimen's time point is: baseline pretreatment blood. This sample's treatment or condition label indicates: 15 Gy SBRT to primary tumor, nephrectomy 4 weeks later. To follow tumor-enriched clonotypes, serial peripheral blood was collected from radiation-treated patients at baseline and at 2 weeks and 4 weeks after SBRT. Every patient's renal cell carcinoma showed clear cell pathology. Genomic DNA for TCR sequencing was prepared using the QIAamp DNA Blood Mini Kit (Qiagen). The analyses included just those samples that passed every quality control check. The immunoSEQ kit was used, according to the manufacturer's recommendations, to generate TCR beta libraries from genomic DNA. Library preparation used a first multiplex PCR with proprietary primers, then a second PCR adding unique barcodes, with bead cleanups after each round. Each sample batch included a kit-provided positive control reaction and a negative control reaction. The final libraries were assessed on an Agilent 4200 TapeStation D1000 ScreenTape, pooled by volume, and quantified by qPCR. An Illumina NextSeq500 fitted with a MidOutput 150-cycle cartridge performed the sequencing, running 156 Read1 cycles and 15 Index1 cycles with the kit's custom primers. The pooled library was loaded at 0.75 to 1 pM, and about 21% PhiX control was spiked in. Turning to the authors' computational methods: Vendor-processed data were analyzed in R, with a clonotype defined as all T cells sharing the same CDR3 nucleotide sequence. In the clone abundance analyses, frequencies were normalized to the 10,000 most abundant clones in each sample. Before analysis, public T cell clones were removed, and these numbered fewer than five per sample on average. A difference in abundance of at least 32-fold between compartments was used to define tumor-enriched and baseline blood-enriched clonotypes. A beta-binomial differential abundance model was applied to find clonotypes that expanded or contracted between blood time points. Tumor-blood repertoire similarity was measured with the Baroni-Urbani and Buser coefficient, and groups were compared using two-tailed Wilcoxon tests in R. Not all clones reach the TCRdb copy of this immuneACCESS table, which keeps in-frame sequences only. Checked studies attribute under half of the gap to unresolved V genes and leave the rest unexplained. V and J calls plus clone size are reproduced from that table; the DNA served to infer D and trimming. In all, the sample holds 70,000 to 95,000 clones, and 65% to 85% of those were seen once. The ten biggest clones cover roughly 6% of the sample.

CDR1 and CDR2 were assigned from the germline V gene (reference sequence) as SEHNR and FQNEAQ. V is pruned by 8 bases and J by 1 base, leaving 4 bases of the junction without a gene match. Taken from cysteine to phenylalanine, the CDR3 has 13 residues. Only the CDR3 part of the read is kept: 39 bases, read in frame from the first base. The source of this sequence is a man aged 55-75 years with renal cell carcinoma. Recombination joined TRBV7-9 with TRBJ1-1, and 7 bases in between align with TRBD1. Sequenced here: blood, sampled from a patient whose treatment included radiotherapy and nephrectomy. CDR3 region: CASLRTGNTEAFF. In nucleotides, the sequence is TGTGCCAGCCTTCGGACAGGGAACACTGAAGCTTTCTTT.